This TCR beta chain was retrieved from a study of cytomegalovirus exposure and HLA in healthy donors. Study context: Unique TCRs from HLA-typed donors, 80 million to 100 million of them, were held in an early data release.

Study-level points and caveats: Investigators reported approximately 170 TCR beta chains as tied to cytomegalovirus.

Germline-derived CDR1 and CDR2 are SGDLS and YYNGEE. The germline V and J ends were trimmed by 0 bases and 7 bases, with 8 bases remaining between them. CDR3 length: 13 residues. 13 Jbeta primers and 60 Vbeta primers were used for the PCR. Assay: immunoSEQ multiplex PCR; the TCRdb copy retains only in-frame clones and omits some. The table includes 150,000 to 180,000 clones, 80% detected once. As to this clone: Antigen unknown.

The sequenced material came from PBMCs. The chain joins TRBV9 to TRBJ2-1, with D possibly being TRBD2 (6 bases). This sequence originates from a woman between 40 and 50 years old in good health and CMV-seropositive. The CDR3 region is CASSVGGRNEQFF. CDR3 sequence (DNA): TGTGCCAGCAGCGTAGGTGGGAGGAATGAGCAGTTCTTC.